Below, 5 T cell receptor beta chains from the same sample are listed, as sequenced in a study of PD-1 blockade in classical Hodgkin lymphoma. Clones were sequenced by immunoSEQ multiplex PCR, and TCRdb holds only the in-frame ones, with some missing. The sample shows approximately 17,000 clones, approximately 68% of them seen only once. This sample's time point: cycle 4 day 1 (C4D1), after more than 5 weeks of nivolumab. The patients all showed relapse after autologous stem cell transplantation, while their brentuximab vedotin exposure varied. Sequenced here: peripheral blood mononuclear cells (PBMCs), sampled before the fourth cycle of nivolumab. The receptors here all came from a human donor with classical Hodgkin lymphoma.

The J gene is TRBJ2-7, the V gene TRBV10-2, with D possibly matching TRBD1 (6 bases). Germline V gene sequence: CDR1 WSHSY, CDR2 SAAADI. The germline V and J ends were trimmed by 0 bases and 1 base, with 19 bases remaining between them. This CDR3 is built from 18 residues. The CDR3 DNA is TGCGCCAGCAGTGAGTCAGGGTTGCAGGGGAGCCCGTCCTACGAGCAGTACTTC. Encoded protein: CASSESGLQGSPSYEQYF.

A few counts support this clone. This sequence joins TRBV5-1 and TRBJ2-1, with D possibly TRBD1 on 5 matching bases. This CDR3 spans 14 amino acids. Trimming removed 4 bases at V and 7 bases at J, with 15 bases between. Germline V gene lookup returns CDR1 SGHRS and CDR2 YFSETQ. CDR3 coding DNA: TGCGCCAGCAGCCTAGGGGATTTAATGAATGAGCAGTTCTTC. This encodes CASSLGDLMNEQFF.

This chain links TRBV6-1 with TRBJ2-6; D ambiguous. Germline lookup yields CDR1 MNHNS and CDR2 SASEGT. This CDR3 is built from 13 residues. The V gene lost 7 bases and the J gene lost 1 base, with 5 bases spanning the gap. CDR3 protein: CASTRSGANVLTF. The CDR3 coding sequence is TGTGCCAGCACAAGATCTGGGGCCAACGTCCTGACTTTC.

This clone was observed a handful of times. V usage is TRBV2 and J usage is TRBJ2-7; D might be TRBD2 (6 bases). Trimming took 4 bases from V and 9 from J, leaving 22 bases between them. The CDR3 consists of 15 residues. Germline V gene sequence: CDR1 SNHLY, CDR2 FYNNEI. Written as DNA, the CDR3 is TGTGCCAGCAGTGTAGTAGATTTCGTTCCCGGGGGGCAGTACTTC. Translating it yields CASSVVDFVPGGQYF.

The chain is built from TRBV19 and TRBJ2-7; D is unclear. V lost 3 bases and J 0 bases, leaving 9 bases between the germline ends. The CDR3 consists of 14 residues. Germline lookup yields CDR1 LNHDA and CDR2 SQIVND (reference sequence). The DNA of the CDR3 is TGTGCCAGTAGTATCGCGGCAGCCTCCTACGAGCAGTACTTC. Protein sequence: CASSIAAASYEQYF.